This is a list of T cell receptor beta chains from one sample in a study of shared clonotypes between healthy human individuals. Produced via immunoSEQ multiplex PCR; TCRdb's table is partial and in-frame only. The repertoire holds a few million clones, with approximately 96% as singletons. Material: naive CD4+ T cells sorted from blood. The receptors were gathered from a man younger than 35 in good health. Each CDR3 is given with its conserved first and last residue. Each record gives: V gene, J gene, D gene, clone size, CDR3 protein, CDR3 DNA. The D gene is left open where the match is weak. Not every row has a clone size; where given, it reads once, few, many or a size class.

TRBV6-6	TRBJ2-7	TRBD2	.	CASRRTSGRIEQYF	TGTGCCAGCAGGAGGACTAGCGGGAGGATCGAGCAGTACTTC
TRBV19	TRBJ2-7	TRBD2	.	CASTLGTSCPEQYF	TGTGCCAGTACCCTCGGGACTAGCTGCCCCGAGCAGTACTTC
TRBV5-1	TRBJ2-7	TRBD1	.	CASSGTGSYEQYF	TGCGCCAGCAGCGGGACAGGAAGCTACGAGCAGTACTTC
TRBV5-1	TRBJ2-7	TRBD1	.	CASRGQDISYEQYF	TGCGCCAGCAGGGGACAGGATATCTCCTACGAGCAGTACTTC
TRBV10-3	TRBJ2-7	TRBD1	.	CAISDVQGADEQYF	TGTGCCATCAGTGACGTTCAGGGGGCTGACGAGCAGTACTTC
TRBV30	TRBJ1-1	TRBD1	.	CAWMTGGGKSEAFF	TGTGCCTGGATGACAGGGGGCGGAAAATCTGAAGCTTTCTTT
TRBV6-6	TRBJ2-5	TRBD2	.	CASSPPGGAQYF	TGTGCCAGCAGCCCCCCCGGGGGGGCCCAGTACTTC
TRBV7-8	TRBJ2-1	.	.	CASRVEEGYYNEQFF	TGTGCCAGCAGGGTTGAAGAGGGGTACTACAATGAGCAGTTCTTC
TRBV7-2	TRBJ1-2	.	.	CASSTNTQPGQIYGYTF	TGTGCCAGCAGCACGAACACACAGCCCGGACAAATCTATGGCTACACCTTC
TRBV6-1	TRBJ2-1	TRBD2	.	CASRASGPHNEQFF	TGTGCCAGCAGGGCTAGCGGGCCACACAATGAGCAGTTCTTC
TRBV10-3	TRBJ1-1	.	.	CAISGDGQKNTEAFF	TGTGCCATCAGTGGGGACGGACAGAAGAACACTGAAGCTTTCTTT
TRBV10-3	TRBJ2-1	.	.	CAISAAALNEQFF	TGTGCCATCAGTGCGGCCGCCCTCAATGAGCAGTTCTTC
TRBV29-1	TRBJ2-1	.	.	CSVGPRQLYEQFF	TGCAGCGTTGGACCTCGGCAGCTCTATGAGCAGTTCTTC
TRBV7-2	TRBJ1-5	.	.	CASSLAPGSNQPQHF	TGTGCCAGCAGCTTAGCGCCTGGTAGCAATCAGCCCCAGCATTTT
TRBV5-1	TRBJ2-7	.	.	CASGRDSNYEQYF	TGCGCCAGCGGCCGGGACTCAAACTACGAGCAGTACTTC
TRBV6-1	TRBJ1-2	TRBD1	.	CASITPGQGYYGYTF	TGTGCCAGCATAACTCCCGGACAGGGGTACTATGGCTACACCTTC
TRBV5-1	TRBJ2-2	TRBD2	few	CASSDSGDHTGELFF	TGCGCCAGCAGCGATAGCGGGGACCACACCGGGGAGCTGTTTTTT
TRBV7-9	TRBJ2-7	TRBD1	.	CASSFPGQGNYEQYF	TGTGCCAGCAGCTTCCCGGGACAGGGGAACTACGAGCAGTACTTC
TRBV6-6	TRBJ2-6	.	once	CASILSGANVLTF	TGTGCCAGCATACTTTCTGGGGCCAACGTCCTGACTTTC
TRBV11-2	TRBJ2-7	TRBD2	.	CASSLDPGGLREVYYEQYF	TGTGCCAGCAGCTTAGATCCCGGGGGGTTGCGGGAGGTATACTACGAGCAGTACTTC
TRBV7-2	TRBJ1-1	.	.	CASSLGTEAFF	TGTGCCAGCAGCCTAGGGACTGAAGCTTTCTTT
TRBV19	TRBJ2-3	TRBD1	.	CASSNPGQGVVGQYF	TGTGCCAGTAGTAATCCGGGACAGGGGGTCGTCGGGCAGTATTTT
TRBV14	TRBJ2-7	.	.	CASSPKMGGATSEQYF	TGTGCCAGCAGCCCGAAGATGGGAGGCGCGACGAGTGAGCAGTACTTC
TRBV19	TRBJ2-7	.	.	CASGGFLQGSYEQYF	TGTGCCAGTGGGGGGTTTCTACAGGGATCCTACGAGCAGTACTTC
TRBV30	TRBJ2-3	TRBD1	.	CAWKYGQGSGDTQYF	TGTGCCTGGAAGTACGGACAGGGGAGTGGGGATACGCAGTATTTT
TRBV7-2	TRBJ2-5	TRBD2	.	CASSLVTAGDSRGTQYF	TGTGCCAGCAGCTTAGTAACAGCGGGGGATTCGAGGGGGACCCAGTACTTC
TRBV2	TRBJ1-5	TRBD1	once	CASSVEPGQNSLNQPQHF	TGTGCCAGCAGTGTGGAACCGGGACAGAACAGCCTCAATCAGCCCCAGCATTTT
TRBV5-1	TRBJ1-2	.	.	CASSFNAGNYGYTF	TGCGCCAGCAGCTTTAATGCAGGAAACTATGGCTACACCTTC
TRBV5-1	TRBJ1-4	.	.	CASSPKKASQGRNEKLFF	TGCGCCAGCAGCCCCAAAAAGGCGTCGCAGGGGCGGAATGAAAAACTGTTTTTT
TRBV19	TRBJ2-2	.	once	CASSPQGKNTGELFF	TGTGCCAGTAGTCCCCAGGGGAAGAACACCGGGGAGCTGTTTTTT
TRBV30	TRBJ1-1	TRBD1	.	CAWSVRGLGQGAGTEAFF	TGTGCCTGGAGTGTACGGGGATTGGGACAGGGGGCGGGAACTGAAGCTTTCTTT
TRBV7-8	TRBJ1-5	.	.	CASSPGPPNQPQHF	TGTGCCAGCAGCCCCGGGCCTCCAAATCAGCCCCAGCATTTT
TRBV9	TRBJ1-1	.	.	CASSSQTDSSTEAFF	TGTGCCAGCAGCTCTCAGACAGATAGCAGCACTGAAGCTTTCTTT
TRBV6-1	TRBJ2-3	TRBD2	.	CATASGSSYTQYF	TGTGCCACCGCTAGCGGGAGTTCCTATACGCAGTATTTT
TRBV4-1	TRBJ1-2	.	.	CASSQDPKARFYGYTF	TGCGCCAGCAGCCAAGATCCGAAGGCGCGGTTCTATGGCTACACCTTC
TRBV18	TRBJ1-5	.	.	CASSTDGSNQPQHF	TGTGCCAGCTCCACTGACGGTAGCAATCAGCCCCAGCATTTT
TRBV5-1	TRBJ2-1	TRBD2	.	CASSPVAGARANEQFF	TGCGCCAGCAGCCCCGTAGCGGGGGCCAGGGCGAATGAGCAGTTCTTC
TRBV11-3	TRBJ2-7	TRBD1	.	CASSTGGQGRNEQYF	TGTGCCAGCAGCACGGGGGGACAGGGTAGGAACGAGCAGTACTTC
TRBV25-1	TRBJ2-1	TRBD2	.	CASSDRRRSGNNEQFF	TGTGCCAGCAGTGATAGGAGACGAAGCGGGAACAATGAGCAGTTCTTC
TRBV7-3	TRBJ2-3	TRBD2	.	CASSPGTSGGVADTQYF	TGTGCCAGCAGCCCTGGGACTAGCGGGGGAGTGGCAGATACGCAGTATTTT
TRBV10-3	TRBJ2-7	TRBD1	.	CAISDLGQASYEQYF	TGTGCCATCAGTGATCTAGGACAGGCCTCCTACGAGCAGTACTTC
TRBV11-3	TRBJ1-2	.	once	CASSLWVVDDSRNWGYTF	TGTGCCAGCAGCTTATGGGTTGTGGATGACAGTCGGAACTGGGGCTACACCTTC
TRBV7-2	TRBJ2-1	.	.	CASSHPSGLLYNEQFF	TGTGCCAGCAGCCACCCATCGGGACTTCTCTACAATGAGCAGTTCTTC
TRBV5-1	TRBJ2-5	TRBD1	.	CASSGYRGETQYF	TGCGCCAGCAGCGGCTACAGGGGGGAGACCCAGTACTTC
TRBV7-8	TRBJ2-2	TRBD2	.	CASSLGAPGGNHGELFF	TGTGCCAGCAGCTTAGGGGCTCCGGGGGGAAATCACGGGGAGCTGTTTTTT